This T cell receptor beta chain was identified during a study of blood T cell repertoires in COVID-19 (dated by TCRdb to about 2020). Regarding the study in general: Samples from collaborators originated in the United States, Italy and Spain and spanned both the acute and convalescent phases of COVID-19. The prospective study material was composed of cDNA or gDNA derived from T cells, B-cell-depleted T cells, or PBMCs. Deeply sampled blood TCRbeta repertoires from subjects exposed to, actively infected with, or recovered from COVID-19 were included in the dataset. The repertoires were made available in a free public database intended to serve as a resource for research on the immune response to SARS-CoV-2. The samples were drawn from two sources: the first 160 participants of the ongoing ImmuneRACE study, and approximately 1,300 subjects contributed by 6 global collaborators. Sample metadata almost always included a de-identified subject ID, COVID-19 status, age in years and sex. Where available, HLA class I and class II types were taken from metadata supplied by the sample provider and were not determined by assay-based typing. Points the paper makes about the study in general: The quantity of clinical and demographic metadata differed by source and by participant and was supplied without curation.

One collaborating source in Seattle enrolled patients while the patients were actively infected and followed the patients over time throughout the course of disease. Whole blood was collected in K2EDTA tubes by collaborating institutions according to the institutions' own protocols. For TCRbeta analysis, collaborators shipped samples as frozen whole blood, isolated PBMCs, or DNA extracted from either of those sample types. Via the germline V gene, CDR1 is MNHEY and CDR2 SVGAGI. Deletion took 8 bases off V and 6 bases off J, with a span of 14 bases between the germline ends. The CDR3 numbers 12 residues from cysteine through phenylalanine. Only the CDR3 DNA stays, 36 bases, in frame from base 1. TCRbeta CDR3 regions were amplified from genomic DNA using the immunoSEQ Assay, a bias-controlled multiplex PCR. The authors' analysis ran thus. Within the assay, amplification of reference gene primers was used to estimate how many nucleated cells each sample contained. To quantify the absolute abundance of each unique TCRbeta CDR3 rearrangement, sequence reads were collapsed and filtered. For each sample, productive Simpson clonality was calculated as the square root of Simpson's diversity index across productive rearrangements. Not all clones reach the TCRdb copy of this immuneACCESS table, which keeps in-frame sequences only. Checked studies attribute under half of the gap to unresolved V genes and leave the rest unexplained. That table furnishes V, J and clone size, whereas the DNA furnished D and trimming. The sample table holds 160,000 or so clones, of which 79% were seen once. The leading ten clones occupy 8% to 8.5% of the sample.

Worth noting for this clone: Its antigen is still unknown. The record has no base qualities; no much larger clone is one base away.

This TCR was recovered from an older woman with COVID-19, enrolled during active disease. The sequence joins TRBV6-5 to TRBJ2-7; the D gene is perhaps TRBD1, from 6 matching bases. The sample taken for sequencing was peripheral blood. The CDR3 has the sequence CASGAQGFEQYF. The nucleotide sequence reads TGTGCCAGCGGCGCACAGGGTTTCGAGCAGTACTTC.